Described below is a single T cell receptor (beta chain) sequence and its context. V lost 8 bases and J lost 1, with 15 bases in between. Germline loops: CDR1 LGHDT, CDR2 YNNKEL (reference sequence). This CDR3 contains 15 residues. This sample is drawn from a study of blood T cell repertoires in COVID-19. Overall study context: PBMCs, B-cell-depleted T cells, or T cells provided the cDNA or gDNA that made up the material.

Repertoires were generated with immunoSEQ multiplex PCR, while TCRdb's copy carries only in-frame clones and drops some. The table includes 17,000 or so clones, about 87% detected once. The clonotype originates from a human donor in a cohort sampled during active COVID-19. V and J are TRBV3-1 (or the pseudogene TRBV3-2) and TRBJ1-3; D not resolved. The sample taken for sequencing was peripheral blood. CDR3 nucleotides: TGTGCCAGCCGGCGGGGTCCGGGGTCTGGAAACACCATATATTTT. Protein sequence: CASRRGPGSGNTIYF.